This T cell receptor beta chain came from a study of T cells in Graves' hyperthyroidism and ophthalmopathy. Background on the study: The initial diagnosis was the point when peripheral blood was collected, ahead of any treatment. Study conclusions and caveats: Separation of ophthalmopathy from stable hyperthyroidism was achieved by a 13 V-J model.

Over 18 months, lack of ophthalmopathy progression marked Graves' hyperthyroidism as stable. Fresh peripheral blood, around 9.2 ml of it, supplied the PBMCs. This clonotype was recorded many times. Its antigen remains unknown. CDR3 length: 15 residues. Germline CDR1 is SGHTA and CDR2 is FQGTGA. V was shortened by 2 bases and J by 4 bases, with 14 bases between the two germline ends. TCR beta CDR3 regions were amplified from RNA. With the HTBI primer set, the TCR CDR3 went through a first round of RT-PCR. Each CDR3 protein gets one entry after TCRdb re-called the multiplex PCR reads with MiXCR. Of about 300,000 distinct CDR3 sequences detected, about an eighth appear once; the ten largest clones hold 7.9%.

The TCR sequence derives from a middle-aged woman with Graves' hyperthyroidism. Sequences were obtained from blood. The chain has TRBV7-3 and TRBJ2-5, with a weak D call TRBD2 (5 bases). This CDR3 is CASSLGGRRPETQYF. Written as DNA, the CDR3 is TGTGCCAGCAGCTTAGGAGGCAGGAGGCCAGAGACCCAGTACTTC.